This T cell receptor beta chain comes out of a study of Graves' ophthalmopathy and Graves' hyperthyroidism. This clonotype was counted ten times or more. Its antigen is not known. Germline CDR1 MRHNA, CDR2 SNTAGT. This CDR3 contains 19 residues. V lost 6 bases, J lost 3 bases, and 26 bases lay in between. Overall study results and limits: Blood also held most thyroid clonotypes expanded above 0.001 frequency.

Clinical symptoms, serum thyroxine, TRAb, thyroid ultrasound and orbital computed tomography were relied on for diagnosis. The authors amplified TCR beta CDR3 regions, and they did so from RNA transcripts for repertoire sequencing. First-round RT-PCR employed HTBI primers, with a second-round multiplex PCR after it. From the multiplex PCR reads, TCRdb called clonotypes with MiXCR, one entry per CDR3 protein. Altogether 170,000 or so distinct CDR3 sequences are present, approximately 40% being singletons, with the ten largest covering roughly 5.2%. The origin of this receptor is a middle-aged woman with Graves' ophthalmopathy. The chain recombines TRBV6-4 with TRBJ2-2; possibly TRBD1 for D (6 bases). What was sequenced was peripheral blood. The DNA of the CDR3 is TGTGCCAGCAGAGGAATCCCCTTGACTTTGACAGGCTACACCGGGGAGCTGTTTTTT. Its protein is CASRGIPLTLTGYTGELFF.